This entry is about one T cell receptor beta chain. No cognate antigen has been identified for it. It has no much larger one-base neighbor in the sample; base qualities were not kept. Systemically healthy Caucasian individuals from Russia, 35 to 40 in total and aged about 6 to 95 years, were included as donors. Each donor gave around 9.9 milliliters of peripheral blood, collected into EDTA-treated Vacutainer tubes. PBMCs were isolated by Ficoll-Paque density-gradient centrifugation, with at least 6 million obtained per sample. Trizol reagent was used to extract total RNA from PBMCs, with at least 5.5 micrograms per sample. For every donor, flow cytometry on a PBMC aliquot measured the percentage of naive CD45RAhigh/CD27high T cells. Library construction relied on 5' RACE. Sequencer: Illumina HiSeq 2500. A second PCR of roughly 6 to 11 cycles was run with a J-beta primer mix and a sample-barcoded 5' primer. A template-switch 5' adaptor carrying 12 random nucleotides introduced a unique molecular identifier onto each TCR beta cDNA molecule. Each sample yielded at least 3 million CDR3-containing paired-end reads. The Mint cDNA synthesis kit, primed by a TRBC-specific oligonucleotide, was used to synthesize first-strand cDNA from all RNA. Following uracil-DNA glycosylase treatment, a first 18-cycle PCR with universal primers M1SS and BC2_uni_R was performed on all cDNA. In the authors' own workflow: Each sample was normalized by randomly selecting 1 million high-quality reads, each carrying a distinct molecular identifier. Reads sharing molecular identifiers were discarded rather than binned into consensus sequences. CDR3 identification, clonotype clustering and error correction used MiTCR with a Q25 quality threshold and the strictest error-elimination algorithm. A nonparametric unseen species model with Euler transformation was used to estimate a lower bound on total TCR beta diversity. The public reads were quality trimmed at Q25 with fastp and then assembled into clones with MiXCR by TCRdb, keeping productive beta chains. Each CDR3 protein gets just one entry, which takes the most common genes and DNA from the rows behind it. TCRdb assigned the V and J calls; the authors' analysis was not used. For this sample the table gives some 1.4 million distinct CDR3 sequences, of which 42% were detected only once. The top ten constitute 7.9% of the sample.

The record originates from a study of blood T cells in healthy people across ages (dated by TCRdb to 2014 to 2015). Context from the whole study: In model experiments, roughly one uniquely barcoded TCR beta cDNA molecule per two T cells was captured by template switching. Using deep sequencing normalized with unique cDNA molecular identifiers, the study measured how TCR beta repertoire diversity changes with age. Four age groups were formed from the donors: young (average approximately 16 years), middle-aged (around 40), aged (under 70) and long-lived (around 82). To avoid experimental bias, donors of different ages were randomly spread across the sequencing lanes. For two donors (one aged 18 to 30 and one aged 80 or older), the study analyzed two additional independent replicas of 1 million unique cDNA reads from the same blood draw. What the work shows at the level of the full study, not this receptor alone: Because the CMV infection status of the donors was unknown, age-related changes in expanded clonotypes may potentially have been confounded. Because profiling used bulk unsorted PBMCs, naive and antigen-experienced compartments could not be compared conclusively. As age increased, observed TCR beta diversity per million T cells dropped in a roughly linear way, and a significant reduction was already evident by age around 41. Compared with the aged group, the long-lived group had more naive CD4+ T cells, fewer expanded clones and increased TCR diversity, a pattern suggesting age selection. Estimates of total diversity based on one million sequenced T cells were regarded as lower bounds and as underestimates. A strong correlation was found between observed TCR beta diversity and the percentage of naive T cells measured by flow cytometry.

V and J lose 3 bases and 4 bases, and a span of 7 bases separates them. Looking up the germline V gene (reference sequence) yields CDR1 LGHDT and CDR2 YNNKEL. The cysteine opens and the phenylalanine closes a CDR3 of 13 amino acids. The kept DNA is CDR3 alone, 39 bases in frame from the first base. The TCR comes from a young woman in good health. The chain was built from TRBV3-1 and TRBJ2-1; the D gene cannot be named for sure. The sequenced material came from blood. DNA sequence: TGTGCCAGCAGCCATGCTGGGTACAATGAGCAGTTCTTC. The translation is CASSHAGYNEQFF.